This T cell receptor (beta chain) was retrieved from a study of T cells in Graves' hyperthyroidism and ophthalmopathy. The CDR3 covers 16 residues. CDR1 is LGHDT and CDR2 is YNNKEL in the germline V gene (reference sequence). The ends were cut back, 4 bases at V and 4 bases at J, with 19 bases in the middle. Amplified regions were TCR beta CDR3 sequences from RNA transcripts. TCR CDR3 regions were first amplified by RT-PCR with HTBI primers. MiXCR, run by TCRdb on the multiplex PCR reads, gives a single entry per CDR3 protein. Of some 580,000 distinct CDR3 sequences listed, about a sixth are singletons. In its sample, this clonotype was seen a few times. A Clinical Activity Score of at least 3, a NOSPECS grade of at least 4 and a duration under 3 months were recorded in the ophthalmopathy patients. Used for diagnoses were clinical symptoms, serum thyroxine and TRAb, thyroid ultrasound and orbital computed tomography.

Sequenced: blood. The sequence derives from a middle-aged woman with Graves' ophthalmopathy. The chain links TRBV3-1 to TRBJ2-5, with no clear D. CDR3 residues: CASSPIPRAALETQYF. CDR3 nucleotides: TGTGCCAGCAGCCCGATACCTCGGGCGGCCCTAGAGACCCAGTACTTC.